Listed here is a single T cell receptor beta chain. These data are taken from a study of cytomegalovirus exposure and HLA in healthy donors. The PCR had 60 Vbeta and 13 Jbeta primers. Produced via immunoSEQ multiplex PCR; TCRdb's table is partial and in-frame only. Of hundreds of thousands of clones in the sample, approximately 68% were seen once. Trimming cost V 4 bases and J 6 bases, with 11 bases left between them. This CDR3 comprises 13 residues. Germline CDR1 and CDR2: SGHNT and YYREEE (reference sequence). This receptor was identified in a woman in her twenties or thirties in good health and CMV-seronegative. The J gene is TRBJ2-1, the V gene TRBV5-4; unclear D gene. The specimen sequenced was PBMCs. The CDR3 nucleotides read TGTGCCAGCAGCGTCGAAACTCCCAATGAGCAGTTCTTC. It translates to CASSVETPNEQFF.